This T cell receptor beta chain was found in a study of blood T cell repertoires in COVID-19. At the level of the study: The United States, Italy and Spain supplied acute and convalescent COVID-19 samples.

Trimming left V 3 bases short and J 5 bases short, with 17 bases between. This CDR3 region has 14 residues. Germline loops: CDR1 GTSNPN, CDR2 SVGIG (reference sequence). Authors' processing steps: Nucleated cell counts were estimated from reference gene primer amplification. Data came from immunoSEQ multiplex PCR; TCRdb stores just in-frame clones and leaves some out. V, J and clone size reflect that table, while D and trimming were determined from the DNA. The data hold a few hundred thousand clones, with 80% to 90% observed a single time. Clinical history as reported by participants underpinned cohort assignment. Cohort 3 donors counted as recovered after two negative PCRs, clearance, or resolved symptoms.

The sequenced material came from PBMCs or T cells enriched from blood (not recorded which). The sequence was obtained from a young man who had recovered from COVID-19. This chain uses TRBV30 with TRBJ2-7, with D tentatively TRBD2 (6 bases). The CDR3 sequence is CAWRGLRFGNEQYF. The CDR3 nucleotides read TGTGCCTGGAGGGGACTCAGGTTTGGGAACGAGCAGTACTTC.